This TCR beta chain was sequenced during a study of T cells in Graves' hyperthyroidism and ophthalmopathy. Findings of the study overall: Peripheral blood also featured most of the thyroid clonotypes expanded above 0.001.

Those patients with uncontrolled infection, other autoimmune disease, pregnancy or lactation were excluded. The germline V gene encodes CDR1 SGHTA and CDR2 FQGTGA. V was shortened by 6 bases and J by 6 bases, with 14 bases between the two germline ends. This CDR3 is built from 14 residues. From RNA transcripts, TCR beta CDR3 regions were amplified. TCR CDR3 underwent first-round RT-PCR with the HTBI primer set. A single record per CDR3 protein comes from TCRdb applying MiXCR to the multiplex PCR reads. The table lists around 480,000 distinct CDR3 sequences, approximately 15% of them singletons. A word on this clonotype: What it recognizes is unknown.

The sequence came from a woman younger than 30 with Graves' hyperthyroidism. V is TRBV7-3 and J is TRBJ2-2; D may correspond to TRBD1 or TRBD2 (5 bases each). The specimen sequenced was blood. In DNA, the CDR3 is TGTGCCAGCAGACCCCGGGACCGCTCCGGGGAGCTGTTTTTT. Encoded protein: CASRPRDRSGELFF.